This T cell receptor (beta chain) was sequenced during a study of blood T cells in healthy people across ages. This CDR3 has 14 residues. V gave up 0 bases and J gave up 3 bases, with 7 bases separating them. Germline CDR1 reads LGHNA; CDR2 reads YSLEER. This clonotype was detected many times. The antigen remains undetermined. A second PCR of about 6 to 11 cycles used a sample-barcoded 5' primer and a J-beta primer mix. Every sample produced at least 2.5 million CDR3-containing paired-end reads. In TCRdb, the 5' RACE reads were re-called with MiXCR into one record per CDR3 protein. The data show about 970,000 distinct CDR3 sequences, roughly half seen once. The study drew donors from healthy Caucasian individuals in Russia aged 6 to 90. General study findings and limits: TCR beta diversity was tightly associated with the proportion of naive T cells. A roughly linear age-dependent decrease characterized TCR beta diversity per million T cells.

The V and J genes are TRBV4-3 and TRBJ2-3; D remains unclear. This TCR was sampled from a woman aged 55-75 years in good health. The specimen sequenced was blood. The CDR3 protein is CASSQDLGTDTQYF. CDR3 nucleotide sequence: TGCGCCAGCAGCCAAGATCTTGGGACAGATACGCAGTATTTT.